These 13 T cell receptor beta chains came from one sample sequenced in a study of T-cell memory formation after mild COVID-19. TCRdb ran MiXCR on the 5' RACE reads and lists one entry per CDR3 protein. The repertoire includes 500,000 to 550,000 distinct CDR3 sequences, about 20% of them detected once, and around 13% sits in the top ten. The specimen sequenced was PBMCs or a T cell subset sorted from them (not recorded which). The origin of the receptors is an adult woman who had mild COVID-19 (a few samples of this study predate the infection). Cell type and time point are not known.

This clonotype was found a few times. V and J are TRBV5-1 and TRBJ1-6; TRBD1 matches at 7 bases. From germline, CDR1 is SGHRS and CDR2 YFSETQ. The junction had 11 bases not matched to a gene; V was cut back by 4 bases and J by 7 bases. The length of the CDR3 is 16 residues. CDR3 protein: CASSRTGELSNSPLHF. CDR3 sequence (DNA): TGCGCCAGCAGCAGAACAGGGGAACTCTCCAATTCACCCCTCCACTTT.

CDR3 protein: CSARIGPVAAFF. CDR3 bases: TGCAGTGCTAGAATAGGGCCCGTAGCGGCTTTCTTT. This sequence joins TRBV20-1 and TRBJ1-1; no clear D. The CDR3 covers 12 residues. V dropped 2 bases and J dropped 11 bases, with 15 bases sitting between them. Germline V lookup: CDR1 DFQATT, CDR2 SNEGSKA (reference sequence).

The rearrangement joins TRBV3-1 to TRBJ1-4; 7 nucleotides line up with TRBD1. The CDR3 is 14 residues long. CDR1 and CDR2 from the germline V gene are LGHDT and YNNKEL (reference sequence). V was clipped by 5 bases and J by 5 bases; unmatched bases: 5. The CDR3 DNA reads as TGTGCCAGCAGCGACAGGGTGGCGAATGAAAAACTGTTTTTT. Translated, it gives CASSDRVANEKLFF. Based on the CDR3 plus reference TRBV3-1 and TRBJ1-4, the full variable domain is DTAVSQTPKYLVTQMGNDKSIKCEQNLGHDTMYWYKQDSKKFLKIMFSYNNKELIINETVPNRFSPKSPDKAHLNLHINSLELGDSAVYFCASSDRVANEKLFFGSGTQLSVL.

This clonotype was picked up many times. The CDR3, as DNA: TGCAGCGTAGAAAGTGACACCGGGGAGCTGTTTTTT. Protein: CSVESDTGELFF. The chain recombines TRBV29-1 with TRBJ2-2; D is undetermined. CDR3 length: 12 residues. Trimming left V 6 bases short and J 3 bases short, with 8 bases between. Germline V gene data show CDR1 as SQVTM and CDR2 as ANQGSEA.

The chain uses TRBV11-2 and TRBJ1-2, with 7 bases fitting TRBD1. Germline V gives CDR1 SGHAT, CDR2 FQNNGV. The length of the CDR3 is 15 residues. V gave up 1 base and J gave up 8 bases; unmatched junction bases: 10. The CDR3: CASSLAYGQALGYTF. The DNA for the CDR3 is TGTGCCAGCAGCTTAGCCTACGGACAGGCCCTCGGCTACACCTTC.

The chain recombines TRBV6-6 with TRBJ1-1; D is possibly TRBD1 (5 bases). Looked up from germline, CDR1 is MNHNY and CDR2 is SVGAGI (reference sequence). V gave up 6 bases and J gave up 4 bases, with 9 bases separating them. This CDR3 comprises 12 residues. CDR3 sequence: CASSPGTTEAFF. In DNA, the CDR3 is TGTGCCAGCAGCCCAGGGACCACTGAAGCTTTCTTT.

This chain's CDR3 is CASSLKIRASGSIYNEQFF. The DNA of the CDR3 is TGTGCCAGCAGCCTAAAAATCAGGGCTAGCGGGAGTATTTACAATGAGCAGTTCTTC. The chain employs TRBV7-6 and TRBJ2-1, with TRBD2 matching over 10 bases. CDR1 is SGHVS and CDR2 is FNYEAQ in the germline V gene. V gave up 5 bases and J gave up 4 bases; unmatched junction bases: 17. This CDR3 comprises 19 residues.

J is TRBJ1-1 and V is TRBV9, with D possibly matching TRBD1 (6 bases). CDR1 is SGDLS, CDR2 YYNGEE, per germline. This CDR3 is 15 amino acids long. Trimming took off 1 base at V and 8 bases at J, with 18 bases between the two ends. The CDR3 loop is CASSVLPPGQPEAFF. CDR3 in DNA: TGTGCCAGCAGCGTACTCCCCCCAGGACAGCCAGAAGCTTTCTTT.

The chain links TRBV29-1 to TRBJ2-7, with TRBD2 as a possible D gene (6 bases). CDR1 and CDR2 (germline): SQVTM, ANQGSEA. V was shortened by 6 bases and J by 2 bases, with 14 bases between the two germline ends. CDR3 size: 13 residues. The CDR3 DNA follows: TGCAGCGTAGGTAAAGCGGGCACCTACGAGCAGTACTTC. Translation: CSVGKAGTYEQYF.

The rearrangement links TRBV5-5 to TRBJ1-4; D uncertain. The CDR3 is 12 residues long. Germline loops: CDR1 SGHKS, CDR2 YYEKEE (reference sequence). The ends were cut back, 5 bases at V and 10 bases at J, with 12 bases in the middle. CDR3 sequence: CASRGSFGKLFF. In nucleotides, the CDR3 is TGTGCCAGCAGGGGTTCCTTCGGAAAACTGTTTTTT.

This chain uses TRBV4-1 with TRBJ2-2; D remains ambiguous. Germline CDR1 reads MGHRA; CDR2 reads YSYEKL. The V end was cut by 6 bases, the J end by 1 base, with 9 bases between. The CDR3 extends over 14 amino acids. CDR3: CASSPVLNTGELFF. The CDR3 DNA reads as TGCGCCAGCAGTCCAGTCCTGAACACCGGGGAGCTGTTTTTT.

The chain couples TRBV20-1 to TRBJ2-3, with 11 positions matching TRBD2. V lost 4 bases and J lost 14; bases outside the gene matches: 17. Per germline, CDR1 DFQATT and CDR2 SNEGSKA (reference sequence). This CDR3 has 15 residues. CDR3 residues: CSATPTPTSGTRLYF. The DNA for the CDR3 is TGCAGTGCTACCCCTACCCCGACTAGCGGGACCCGCCTGTATTTT.

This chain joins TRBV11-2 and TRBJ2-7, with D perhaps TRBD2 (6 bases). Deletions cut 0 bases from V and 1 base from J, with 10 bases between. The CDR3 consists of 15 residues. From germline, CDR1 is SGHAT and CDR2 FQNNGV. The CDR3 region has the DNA TGTGCCAGCAGCTTAGATCAGGGACTGTCCTACGAGCAGTACTTC. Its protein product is CASSLDQGLSYEQYF.